This T cell receptor beta chain was identified during a study of post-analysis software for immune sequencing data. Study-wide findings and caveats: F measure grouped same-batch samples tightly together. TRBV5-6, TRBV5-1 and TRBV20-1 were among about 5 TRBV segments more frequent in patients than controls.

This clonotype was seen only a few times. The antigen remains undetermined. The ends lost 3 bases at V and 4 bases at J; junction bases unmatched: 6. The CDR3 length is 16 residues. Researchers reported that TCR beta cDNA libraries carried unique molecular identifiers. Input amounts of about 0.85 to 11 million T cells were used. These gave around 500,000 cDNA molecules, so each molecule approximated one T cell. TCRdb called the PCR reads again in MiXCR, with one record for every CDR3 protein. The data contain fewer than 850,000 distinct CDR3 sequences, 25% to 30% of them singletons. Sequences were obtained from blood. This receptor was identified in a girl aged 10 to 17 with multiple sclerosis. The chain uses TRBV12-3 or TRBV12-4 and TRBJ2-3, with 11 bases that match TRBD2. The CDR3 sequence: CASSLRLAGLADTQYF. The CDR3 nucleotides read TGTGCCAGCAGTTTGCGACTAGCGGGGTTAGCAGATACGCAGTATTTT.